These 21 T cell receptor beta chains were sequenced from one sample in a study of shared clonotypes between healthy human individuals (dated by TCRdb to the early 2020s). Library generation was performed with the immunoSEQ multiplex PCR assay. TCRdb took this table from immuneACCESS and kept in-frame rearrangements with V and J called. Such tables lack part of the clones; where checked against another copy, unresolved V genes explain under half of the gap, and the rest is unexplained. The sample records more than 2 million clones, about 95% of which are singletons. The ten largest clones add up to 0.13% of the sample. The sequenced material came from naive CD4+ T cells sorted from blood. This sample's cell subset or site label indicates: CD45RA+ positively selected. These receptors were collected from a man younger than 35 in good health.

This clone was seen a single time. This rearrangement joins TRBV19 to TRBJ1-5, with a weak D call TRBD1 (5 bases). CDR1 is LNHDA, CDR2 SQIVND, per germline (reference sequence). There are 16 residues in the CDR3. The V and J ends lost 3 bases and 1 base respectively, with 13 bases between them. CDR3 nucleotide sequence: TGTGCCAGTAGTATCCGTCTGCAGGGAAGCAATCAGCCCCAGCATTTT. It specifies CASSIRLQGSNQPQHF.

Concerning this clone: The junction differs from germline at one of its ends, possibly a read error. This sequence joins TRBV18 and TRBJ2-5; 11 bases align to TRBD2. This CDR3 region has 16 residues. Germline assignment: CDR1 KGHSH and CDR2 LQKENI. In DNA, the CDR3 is TGTGCCAGCTCTCCACAACTAGCGGGGGAGGAAGAGACCCAGTACTTC. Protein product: CASSPQLAGEEETQYF. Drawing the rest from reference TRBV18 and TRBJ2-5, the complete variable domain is NAGVMQNPRHLVRRRGQEARLRCSPMKGHSHVYWYRQLPEEGLKFMVYLQKENIIDESGMPKERFSAEFPKEGPSILRIQQVVRGDSAAYFCASSPQLAGEEETQYFGPGTRLLVL.

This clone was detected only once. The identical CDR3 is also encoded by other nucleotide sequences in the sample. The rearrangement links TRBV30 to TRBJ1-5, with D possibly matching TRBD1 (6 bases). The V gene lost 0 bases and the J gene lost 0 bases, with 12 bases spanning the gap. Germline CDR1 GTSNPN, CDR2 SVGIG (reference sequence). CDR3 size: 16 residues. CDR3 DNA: TGTGCCTGGAGTGTACGAGGGGGATATAGCAATCAGCCCCAGCATTTT. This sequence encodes CAWSVRGGYSNQPQHF. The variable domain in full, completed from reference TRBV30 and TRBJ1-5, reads SQTIHQWPATLVQPVGSPLSLECTVEGTSNPNLYWYRQAAGRGLQLLFYSVGIGQISSEVPQNLSASRPQDRQFILSSKKLLLSDSGFYLCAWSVRGGYSNQPQHFGDGTRLSIL.

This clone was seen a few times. CDR3 region: CASSTPTGNSPLHF. In DNA, the CDR3 is TGTGCCAGCAGTACCCCGACAGGCAATTCACCCCTCCACTTT. The chain recombines TRBV28 with TRBJ1-6; D is perhaps TRBD1 (6 bases). Trimming pared 5 bases from V and 7 bases from J, leaving 12 bases between. The CDR3 has 14 residues. Per the germline V gene, CDR1 is MDHEN and CDR2 is SYDVKM.

CDR3 amino acids: CASSLGTSAIQETQYF. The CDR3 nucleotides are TGTGCCAGCAGCCTCGGGACTAGCGCCATCCAAGAGACCCAGTACTTC. The chain is built from TRBV9 and TRBJ2-5; 10 bases line up with TRBD2. Unmatched junction bases numbered 7, after V lost 4 bases and J lost 1 base. Germline loops: CDR1 SGDLS, CDR2 YYNGEE. This CDR3 is 16 amino acids long.

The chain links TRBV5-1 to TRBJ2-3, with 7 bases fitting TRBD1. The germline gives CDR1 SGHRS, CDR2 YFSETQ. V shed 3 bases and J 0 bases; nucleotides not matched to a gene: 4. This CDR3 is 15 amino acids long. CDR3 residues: CASSWARGSTDTQYF. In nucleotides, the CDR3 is TGCGCCAGCAGCTGGGCCAGGGGGAGCACAGATACGCAGTATTTT.

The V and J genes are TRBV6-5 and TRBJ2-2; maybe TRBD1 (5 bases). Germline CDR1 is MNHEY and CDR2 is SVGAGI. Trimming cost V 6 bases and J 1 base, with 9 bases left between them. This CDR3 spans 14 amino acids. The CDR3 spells CASRNQGNTGELFF. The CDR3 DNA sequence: TGTGCCAGCAGAAATCAGGGGAACACCGGGGAGCTGTTTTTT.

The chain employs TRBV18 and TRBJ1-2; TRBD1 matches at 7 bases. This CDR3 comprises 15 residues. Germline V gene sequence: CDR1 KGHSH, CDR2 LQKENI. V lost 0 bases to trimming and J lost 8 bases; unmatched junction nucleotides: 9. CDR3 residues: CASSPPVDRAYGYTF. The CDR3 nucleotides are TGTGCCAGCTCACCACCGGTCGACAGGGCGTACGGCTACACCTTC.

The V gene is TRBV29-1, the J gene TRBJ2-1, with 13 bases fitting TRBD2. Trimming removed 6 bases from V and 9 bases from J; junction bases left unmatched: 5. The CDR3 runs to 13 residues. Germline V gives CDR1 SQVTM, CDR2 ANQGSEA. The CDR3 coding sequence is TGCAGCGTAATCGGGACTAGCGGGATTGAGCAGTTCTTC. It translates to CSVIGTSGIEQFF.

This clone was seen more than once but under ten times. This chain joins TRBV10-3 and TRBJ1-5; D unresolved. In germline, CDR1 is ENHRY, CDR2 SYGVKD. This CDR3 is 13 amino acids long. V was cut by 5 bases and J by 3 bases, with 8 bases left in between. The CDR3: CAISPGNNQPQHF. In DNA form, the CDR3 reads TGTGCCATCAGTCCGGGCAACAATCAGCCCCAGCATTTT.

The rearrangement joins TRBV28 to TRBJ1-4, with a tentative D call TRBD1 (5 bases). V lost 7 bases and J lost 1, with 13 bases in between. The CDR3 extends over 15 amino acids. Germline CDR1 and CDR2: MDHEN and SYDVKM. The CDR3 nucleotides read TGTGCCAGCAAACTACCGAGGGGAACTAATGAAAAACTGTTTTTT. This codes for CASKLPRGTNEKLFF.

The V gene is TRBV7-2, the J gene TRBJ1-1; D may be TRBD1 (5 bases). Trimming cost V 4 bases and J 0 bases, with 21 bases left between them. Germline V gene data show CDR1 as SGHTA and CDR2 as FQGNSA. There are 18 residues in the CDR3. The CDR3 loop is CASSSNIMAPGMNTEAFF. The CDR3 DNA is TGTGCCAGCAGCTCAAATATTATGGCCCCAGGGATGAACACTGAAGCTTTCTTT. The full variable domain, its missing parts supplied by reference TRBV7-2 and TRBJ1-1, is GAGVSQSPSNKVTEKGKDVELRCDPISGHTALYWYRQSLGQGLEFLIYFQGNSAPDKSGLPSDRFSAERTGGSVSTLTIQRTQQEDSAVYLCASSSNIMAPGMNTEAFFGQGTRLTVV.

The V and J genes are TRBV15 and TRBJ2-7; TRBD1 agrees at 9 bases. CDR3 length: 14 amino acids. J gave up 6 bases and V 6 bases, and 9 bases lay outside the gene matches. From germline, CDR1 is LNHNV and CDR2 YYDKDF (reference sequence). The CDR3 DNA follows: TGTGCCACCAGGCGGGGACAGGGTATCGGCGAGCAGTACTTC. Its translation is CATRRGQGIGEQYF.

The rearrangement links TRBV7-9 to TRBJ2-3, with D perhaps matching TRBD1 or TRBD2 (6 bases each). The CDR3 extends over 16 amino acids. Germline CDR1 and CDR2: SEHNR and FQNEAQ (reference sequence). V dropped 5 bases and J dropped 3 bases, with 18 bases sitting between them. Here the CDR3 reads CASSEWGRGGTDTQYF. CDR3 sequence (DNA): TGTGCCAGCAGCGAATGGGGCAGGGGAGGAACAGATACGCAGTATTTT.

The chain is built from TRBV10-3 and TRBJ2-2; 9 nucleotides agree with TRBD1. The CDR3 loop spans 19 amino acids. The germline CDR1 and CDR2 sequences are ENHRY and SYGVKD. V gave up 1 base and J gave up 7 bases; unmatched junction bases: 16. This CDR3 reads CAISELPGQGFLTGGELFF. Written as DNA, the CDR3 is TGTGCCATCAGTGAGTTACCGGGACAGGGATTTTTGACGGGCGGGGAGCTGTTTTTT.

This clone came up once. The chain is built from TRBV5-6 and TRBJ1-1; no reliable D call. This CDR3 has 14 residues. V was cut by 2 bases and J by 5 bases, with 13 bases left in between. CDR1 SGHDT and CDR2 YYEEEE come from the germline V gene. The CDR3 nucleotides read TGTGCCAGCAGCTTATCCTACGGAGGGACTGAAGCTTTCTTT. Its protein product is CASSLSYGGTEAFF.

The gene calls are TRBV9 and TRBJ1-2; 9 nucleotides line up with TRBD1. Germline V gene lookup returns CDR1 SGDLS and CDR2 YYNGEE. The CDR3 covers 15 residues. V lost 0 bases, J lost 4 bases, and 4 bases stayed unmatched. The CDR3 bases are TGTGCCAGCAGCGTAGAAACAGGGGGCGGCTATGGCTACACCTTC. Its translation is CASSVETGGGYGYTF.

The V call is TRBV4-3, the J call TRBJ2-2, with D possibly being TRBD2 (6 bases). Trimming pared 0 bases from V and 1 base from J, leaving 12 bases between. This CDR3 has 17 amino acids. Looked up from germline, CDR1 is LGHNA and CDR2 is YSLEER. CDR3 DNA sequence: TGCGCCAGCAGCCAAGAAGGAACTAGCCGGAACACCGGGGAGCTGTTTTTT. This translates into CASSQEGTSRNTGELFF.

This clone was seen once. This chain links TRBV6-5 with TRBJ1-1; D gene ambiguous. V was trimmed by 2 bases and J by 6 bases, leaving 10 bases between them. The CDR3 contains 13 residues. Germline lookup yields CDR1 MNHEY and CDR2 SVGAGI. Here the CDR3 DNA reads TGTGCCAGCAGTTACAACAGCCCCCCTGAAGCTTTCTTT. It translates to CASSYNSPPEAFF.

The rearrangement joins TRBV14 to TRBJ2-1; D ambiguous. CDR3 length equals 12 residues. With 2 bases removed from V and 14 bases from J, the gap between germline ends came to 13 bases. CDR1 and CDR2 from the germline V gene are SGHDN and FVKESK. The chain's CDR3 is CASSQLGSPEFF. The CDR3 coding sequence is TGTGCCAGCAGCCAACTCGGGTCTCCAGAGTTCTTC.

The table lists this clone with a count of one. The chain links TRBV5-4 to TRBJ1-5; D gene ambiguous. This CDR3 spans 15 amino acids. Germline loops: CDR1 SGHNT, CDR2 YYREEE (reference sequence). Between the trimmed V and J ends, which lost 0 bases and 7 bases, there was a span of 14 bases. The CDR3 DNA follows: TGTGCCAGCAGCTTGGATGTGCGGAGCAGCCAGCCCCAGCATTTT. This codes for CASSLDVRSSQPQHF.